This T cell receptor (beta chain) was recorded in a study of chemoradiotherapy in HPV16-positive cancers. Findings and caveats of the study: The functional HPV-specific definition rests on just a couple of HPV16-positive patients.

The CDR3 consists of 15 residues. CDR1 is MNHEY and CDR2 is SVGAGI in the germline V gene. With 6 bases removed from V and 9 bases from J, the gap between germline ends came to 23 bases. Within the sample, this clone is large. The antigen remains undetermined. Produced via immunoSEQ multiplex PCR; TCRdb's table is partial and in-frame only. The table records roughly 29,000 clones, roughly nine tenths of them present only once. Sequencing was performed on blood, taken from a patient who underwent chemoradiotherapy. The chain couples TRBV6-5 to TRBJ1-2; D is perhaps TRBD1 (6 bases). This sequence originates from a human donor with HPV-associated anogenital cancer. CDR3 nucleotides: TGTGCCAGCAGCCGCATTACGGGACATGAGGGTAGCTACACCTTC. Translating gives CASSRITGHEGSYTF.